The rows below give T cell receptor beta chains drawn from one sample of a study. TCRdb passed the RT-PCR reads through MiXCR, listing each CDR3 protein once. The sample holds about 680,000 distinct CDR3 sequences; 14% are singletons and the top ten take 3.6%. Material for sequencing was memory CD4+ T cells from blood. The source of these receptors is a female donor in good health, serving as a healthy control. CDR3s include the opening cysteine and the closing phenylalanine or tryptophan. Fields, in order: J gene, V gene, D gene, clone size, CDR3 protein, CDR3 DNA. A D gene is named only where the DNA matches it firmly. The size of a clone is reported for some rows only, either as once, few or many, or as a class for expanded clones.

>TRBJ2-3|TRBV7-3|-|-
CASSLFGGPAADTQYF
TGTGCCAGCAGCTTATTTGGCGGTCCAGCGGCAGATACGCAGTATTTT
>TRBJ1-3|TRBV6-6|-|many
CASRPSASGNTIYF
TGTGCCAGCAGGCCCAGTGCCTCTGGAAACACCATATATTTT
>TRBJ2-4|TRBV20-1|-|many
CSARVNGASKNIQYF
TGCAGTGCTAGAGTGAACGGGGCGTCCAAAAACATTCAGTACTTC
>TRBJ1-4|TRBV5-1|-|-
CASSLDVQGPGEKLFF
TGCGCCAGCAGCTTGGATGTCCAGGGGCCGGGAGAAAAACTGTTTTTT
>TRBJ2-3|TRBV7-3|-|-
CASSFQGRADTQYF
TGTGCCAGCAGCTTTCAGGGGAGGGCAGATACGCAGTATTTT
>TRBJ2-5|TRBV24-1|-|few
CATSDPFDRARGETQYF
TGTGCCACCAGTGACCCCTTCGACAGGGCGCGGGGCGAGACCCAGTACTTC
>TRBJ1-5|TRBV10-3|-|-
CAIWGGVLNQPQHF
TGTGCCATCTGGGGGGGGGTTCTCAATCAGCCCCAGCATTTT
>TRBJ1-2|TRBV7-2|TRBD1|few
CASSPRTGTTNYGYTF
TGTGCCAGCAGCCCACGGACAGGAACGACTAACTATGGCTACACCTTC
>TRBJ2-5|TRBV12-3/TRBV12-4|TRBD2|-
CASQGLAAQGETQYF
TGTGCCAGCCAGGGACTAGCAGCCCAGGGAGAGACCCAGTACTTC
>TRBJ1-4|TRBV29-1|-|many
CSVQRGGAGEKLFF
TGCAGCGTCCAAAGAGGGGGGGCGGGTGAAAAACTGTTTTTT
>TRBJ2-1|TRBV20-1|-|-
CSAKRTQSSYNEQFF
TGCAGTGCTAAGCGGACACAGAGCTCCTACAATGAGCAGTTCTTC
>TRBJ2-5|TRBV20-1|TRBD2|-
CSAPRGVKETQYF
TGCAGTGCTCCGCGGGGGGTTAAAGAGACCCAGTACTTC
>TRBJ1-1|TRBV6-5|-|many
CASSYVQGDTEAFF
TGTGCCAGCAGTTACGTACAGGGAGACACTGAAGCTTTCTTT
>TRBJ2-3|TRBV5-1|-|many
CASWEQGFGTDTQYF
TGCGCCAGCTGGGAACAGGGATTTGGTACAGATACGCAGTATTTT
>TRBJ1-2|TRBV20-1|-|many
CSAQNTDGYTF
TGCAGTGCTCAAAACACGGATGGCTACACCTTC
>TRBJ2-1|TRBV9|-|-
CASSVLSATYNEQFF
TGTGCCAGCAGCGTTTTAAGCGCCACCTACAATGAGCAGTTCTTC
>TRBJ1-5|TRBV6-1|TRBD1|-
CASSPTLTGNQPQHF
TGTGCCAGCAGTCCAACCCTGACAGGGAATCAGCCCCAGCATTTT
>TRBJ2-5|TRBV24-1|-|-
CATSDPPGFGETQYF
TGTGCCACCAGTGACCCGCCCGGGTTCGGCGAGACCCAGTACTTC